Each of the 24 T cell receptor beta chains below was sequenced from the same sample in a study of blood T cell repertoires in COVID-19. Sequenced by immunoSEQ multiplex PCR; TCRdb stores in-frame clones only, minus some. The repertoire consists of 150,000 to 200,000 clones, with about 88% occurring once and the leading ten covering 0.99%. The sequenced sample consisted of peripheral blood. The receptors shown here come from a man aged 18 to 30 with acute or convalescent COVID-19.

The count of this clone is one. V gene TRBV9 combines with J gene TRBJ2-1, with 10 bases aligning to TRBD1. Germline loops: CDR1 SGDLS, CDR2 YYNGEE. The length of the CDR3 is 17 residues. J was trimmed by 9 bases and V by 4 bases; bases with no gene match: 16. The CDR3 DNA reads TGTGCCAGCAGCTCTCAACGGGGGGACAGGGGTTTCGGTGAGCAGTTCTTC. This codes for CASSSQRGDRGFGEQFF.

The chain has TRBV29-1 and TRBJ1-2; D unresolved. The CDR3 totals 11 residues. Germline V lookup: CDR1 SQVTM, CDR2 ANQGSEA. V lost 5 bases and J lost 2, with 6 bases in between. The CDR3 loop is CSVYLNYGYTF. The DNA of the CDR3 is TGCAGCGTTTACCTAAACTATGGCTACACCTTC.

This clone was counted once. The gene calls are TRBV6-2 or TRBV6-3 and TRBJ2-5, with a possible D match to TRBD2 (5 bases). Germline assignment: CDR1 MNHEY and CDR2 SVGEGT. V dropped 0 bases and J dropped 2 bases, with 7 bases sitting between them. CDR3 length equals 14 residues. DNA for the CDR3: TGTGCCAGCAGTTACTCCGAGGGTCAAGAGACCCAGTACTTC. Translated: CASSYSEGQETQYF.

The V gene is TRBV24-1, the J gene TRBJ2-1, with D possibly matching TRBD2 (6 bases). V was shortened by 5 bases and J by 6 bases, with 16 bases between the two germline ends. Germline V gene sequence: CDR1 KGHDR, CDR2 SFDVKD. The CDR3 covers 15 residues. The CDR3 spells CATSAKQRGGNEQFF. In nucleotides, the CDR3 is TGTGCCACCAGTGCAAAACAAAGGGGAGGCAATGAGCAGTTCTTC.

This CDR3 reads CASSPPGRGKRTEAFF. CDR3 nucleotides: TGTGCCAGCTCACCACCGGGCCGGGGTAAGAGGACTGAAGCTTTCTTT. This chain uses TRBV18 with TRBJ1-1, with D unclear. V lost 0 bases and J 5 bases, leaving 16 bases between the germline ends. In germline, CDR1 is KGHSH, CDR2 LQKENI. This CDR3 is built from 16 residues.

The CDR3 coding sequence is TGTGCCAGCAGCACAACAGGGGTTGCCGGGGAGCTGTTTTTT. The encoded protein is CASSTTGVAGELFF. This sequence joins TRBV21-1 and TRBJ2-2; TRBD1 is taken as the D call from the table, unchecked against the DNA. TRBV21-1 is flagged as a pseudogene. This CDR3 is 14 amino acids long.

The CDR3 loop is CASSPGLATDTQYF. CDR3 bases: TGCGCCAGCAGCCCGGGACTAGCAACAGATACGCAGTATTTT. The V and J genes are TRBV5-1 and TRBJ2-3, with 9 nucleotides matching TRBD2. J lost 3 bases, V lost 4 bases, and 3 bases had no gene match. The germline V gene has CDR1 SGHRS and CDR2 YFSETQ. This CDR3 comprises 14 residues.

The chain links TRBV29-1 to TRBJ2-1; 7 positions agree with TRBD2. V lost 7 bases and J lost 8; bases outside the gene matches: 8. The CDR3 loop spans 12 amino acids. Germline V gene data show CDR1 as SQVTM and CDR2 as ANQGSEA. CDR3 loop: CSAYTGGDEQFF. The CDR3 nucleotides read TGCAGCGCATATACTGGGGGGGATGAGCAGTTCTTC.

The J gene is TRBJ1-1, the V gene TRBV5-1, with D maybe TRBD1 (5 bases). The CDR3 extends over 15 amino acids. V lost 0 bases and J lost 5, with 14 bases in between. The germline V gene has CDR1 SGHRS and CDR2 YFSETQ. CDR3 in amino acids: CASSLAGGAYTEAFF. CDR3 nucleotides: TGCGCCAGCAGCTTGGCCGGAGGGGCGTATACTGAAGCTTTCTTT.

The chain's CDR3 is CATRTVNYEQYV. The CDR3, as DNA: TGCGCCACCAGGACAGTGAACTACGAGCAGTACGTC. The rearrangement joins TRBV10-2 to TRBJ2-7; tentatively, D is TRBD1 (6 bases). The V and J ends lost 10 bases and 3 bases respectively, with 13 bases between them. Germline-derived CDR1 and CDR2 are WSHSY and SAAADI. This CDR3 comprises 12 residues.

The genes are TRBV7-9 and TRBJ2-1; 7 positions match TRBD1. V dropped 6 bases and J dropped 9; count of bases not matched to a gene: 5. The CDR3 consists of 12 residues. From germline, CDR1 is SEHNR and CDR2 FQNEAQ (reference sequence). CDR3 sequence reads: CASRMTGTEQFF. DNA of the CDR3: TGTGCCAGCAGGATGACAGGGACTGAGCAGTTCTTC.

For the CDR3, the DNA is TGTGCCAGCAAGTTCGGGACAGCATATGGCTACACCTTC. As protein: CASKFGTAYGYTF. The chain uses TRBV2 and TRBJ1-2; TRBD1 matches at 7 bases. The CDR3 contains 13 residues. The germline V gene has CDR1 SNHLY and CDR2 FYNNEI. With V trimmed by 7 bases and J by 5 bases, 7 bases remained unmatched.

The gene calls are TRBV10-2 and TRBJ2-1, with D possibly TRBD2 on 5 matching bases. The ends were cut back, 6 bases at V and 1 base at J, with 22 bases in the middle. The V gene's germline CDR1 is WSHSY and CDR2 SAAADI. CDR3 length: 18 amino acids. Here the CDR3 DNA reads TGCGCCAGCAGAACGTACTCCGGGGTAGCGAGTTCCTACAATGAGCAGTTCTTC. The encoded protein is CASRTYSGVASSYNEQFF.

The chain employs TRBV7-2 and TRBJ1-2; a weak D match, TRBD1 (5 bases). V was clipped by 5 bases and J by 5 bases, with 9 bases between them. Germline lookup yields CDR1 SGHTA and CDR2 FQGNSA. This CDR3 comprises 12 residues. The CDR3 is CASSLQGYGYTF. CDR3 sequence (DNA): TGTGCCAGCAGCCTCCAGGGTTATGGCTACACCTTC.

This chain connects TRBV19 to TRBJ1-5; D possibly corresponds to TRBD1 (5 bases). The germline V and J ends were trimmed by 6 bases and 0 bases, with 12 bases remaining between them. The CDR3 runs 15 residues. In germline, CDR1 is LNHDA, CDR2 SQIVND (reference sequence). CDR3 coding DNA: TGTGCCAGTAGCCCGAGACAGTCTAGCAATCAGCCCCAGCATTTT. This encodes CASSPRQSSNQPQHF.

The chain links TRBV18 to TRBJ2-5; D uncertain. The CDR3 has 13 residues. Germline V gene data show CDR1 as KGHSH and CDR2 as LQKENI. V was cut by 6 bases and J by 1 base, with 9 bases left in between. The CDR3 DNA reads TGTGCCAGCTCCCCTCTCCCCCAAGAGACCCAGTACTTC. Amino acid sequence: CASSPLPQETQYF.

V gene TRBV19 combines with J gene TRBJ1-2, with D maybe TRBD1 (5 bases). Trimming pared 6 bases from V and 8 bases from J, leaving 16 bases between. The CDR3 runs to 13 residues. CDR1 is LNHDA and CDR2 is SQIVND in the germline V gene (reference sequence). The CDR3 spells CASSVTGQGGYTF. The CDR3 region has the DNA TGTGCCAGTAGCGTAACCGGGCAGGGAGGCTACACCTTC.

To note about this clone: This sample includes further DNA sequences coding for the same CDR3. The chain carries TRBV5-1 and TRBJ2-5; tentative D call: TRBD1 (5 bases). V was trimmed by 0 bases and J by 5 bases, leaving 11 bases between them. CDR3 length equals 14 residues. The germline gives CDR1 SGHRS, CDR2 YFSETQ. CDR3 sequence: CASSLGQGQETQYF. The CDR3 coding sequence is TGCGCCAGCAGCTTGGGGCAGGGTCAGGAGACCCAGTACTTC.

The chain employs TRBV6-5 and TRBJ1-5, with 11 bases that match TRBD1. This CDR3 region has 15 residues. With 4 bases clipped from V and 4 bases from J, the junction kept 3 bases outside the gene matches. The germline gives CDR1 MNHEY, CDR2 SVGAGI. The CDR3 region is CASSSGQGVNQPQHF. CDR3 in DNA: TGTGCCAGCAGTTCGGGACAGGGGGTGAATCAGCCCCAGCATTTT.

This clone showed up just a few times. This sequence joins TRBV5-4 and TRBJ1-3, with TRBD1 as a possible D gene (6 bases). V lost 4 bases and J 2 bases, leaving 13 bases between the germline ends. The CDR3 contains 15 residues. CDR1 is SGHNT, CDR2 YYREEE, per germline (reference sequence). The CDR3 here is CASSQTGSAGNTIYF. The CDR3 DNA reads TGTGCCAGCAGCCAAACAGGGAGCGCTGGAAACACCATATATTTT.

The chain uses TRBV5-6 and TRBJ2-4; the D gene is possibly TRBD1 (6 bases). CDR1 and CDR2 (germline): SGHDT, YYEEEE. The CDR3 has 14 amino acids. V lost 4 bases, J lost 5 bases, and 13 bases lay in between. In nucleotides, the CDR3 is TGTGCCAGCAGCACGCAGGGGACGGAAAACATTCAGTACTTC. This translates into CASSTQGTENIQYF.

This clone is a singleton in its sample. The rearrangement links TRBV2 to TRBJ1-6; possible D gene TRBD1, 5 bases. The CDR3 totals 13 residues. Per germline, CDR1 SNHLY and CDR2 FYNNEI. V was shortened by 4 bases and J by 8 bases, with 9 bases between the two germline ends. Written as DNA, the CDR3 is TGTGCCAGCAGTGGGGCAGGGTATTCACCCCTCCACTTT. The encoded protein is CASSGAGYSPLHF.

The rearrangement links TRBV7-6 to TRBJ2-7; TRBD1 aligns across 7 bases. The CDR3 runs to 14 residues. The germline V gene encodes CDR1 SGHVS and CDR2 FNYEAQ. V gave up 5 bases and J gave up 2 bases; unmatched junction bases: 6. In DNA form, the CDR3 reads TGTGCCAGCAGCCTCGGACAGGCAACCTACGAGCAGTACTTC. This gives the protein CASSLGQATYEQYF.

V and J are TRBV3-1 (or the pseudogene TRBV3-2) and TRBJ2-5; 7 nucleotides agree with TRBD2. From germline, CDR1 is LGHDT and CDR2 YNNKEL (reference sequence). J lost 12 bases, V lost 3 bases, and 10 bases had no gene match. This CDR3 spans 13 amino acids. The chain's CDR3 is CASSQSSGTSEYF. CDR3 in DNA: TGTGCCAGCAGCCAGAGTTCCGGAACTAGCGAGTACTTC.